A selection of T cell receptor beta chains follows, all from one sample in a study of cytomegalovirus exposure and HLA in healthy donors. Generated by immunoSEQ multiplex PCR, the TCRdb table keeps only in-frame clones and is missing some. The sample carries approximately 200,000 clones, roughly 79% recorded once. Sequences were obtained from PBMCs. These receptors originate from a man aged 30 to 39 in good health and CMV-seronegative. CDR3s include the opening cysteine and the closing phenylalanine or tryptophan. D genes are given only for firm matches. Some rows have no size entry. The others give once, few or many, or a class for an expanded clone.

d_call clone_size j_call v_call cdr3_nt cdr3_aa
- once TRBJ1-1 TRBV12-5 TGTGCTAGTGGGGAGTACCTGAACACTGAAGCTTTCTTT CASGEYLNTEAFF
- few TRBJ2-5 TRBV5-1 TGCGCCAGCGATACAGGGTCGGGGGAGACCCAGTACTTC CASDTGSGETQYF
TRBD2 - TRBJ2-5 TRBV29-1 TGCAGCGTCTCCCTGGGGGGGGAGACCCAGTACTTC CSVSLGGETQYF
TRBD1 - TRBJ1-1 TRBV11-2 TGTGCCAGCAGCGCCGGGACAGGGAACACTGAAGCTTTCTTT CASSAGTGNTEAFF
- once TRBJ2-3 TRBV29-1 TGCAGCGCTCAGGGATCAGATACGCAGTATTTT CSAQGSDTQYF
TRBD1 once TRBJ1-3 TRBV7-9 TGTGCCAGCAGCCCCGGGGGACAGTCGTCTGGAAACACCATATATTTT CASSPGGQSSGNTIYF
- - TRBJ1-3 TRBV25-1 TGTGCCAGCAGGGAGGTAGGGTCTGGAAACACCATATATTTT CASREVGSGNTIYF
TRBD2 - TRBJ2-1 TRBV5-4 TGTGCCAGCAGCTTAACGGGACTAGCGGGAGATGAGCAGTTCTTC CASSLTGLAGDEQFF
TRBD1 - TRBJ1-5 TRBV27 TGTGCCACCGGAGGGACAGGGTCTTATCAGCCCCAGCATTTT CATGGTGSYQPQHF
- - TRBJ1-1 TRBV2 TGTGCCAGCACCCTGCTAGGGGCTGAAGCTTTCTTT CASTLLGAEAFF
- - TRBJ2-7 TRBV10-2 TGCGCCAGCAGTGTCAGTGACTCCTACGAGCAGTACTTC CASSVSDSYEQYF
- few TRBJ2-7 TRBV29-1 TGCAGCGTTGAAGATCGGCGGGAAAGCTCCTACGAGCAGTACTTC CSVEDRRESSYEQYF
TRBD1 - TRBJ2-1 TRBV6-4 TGTGCCAGCAGTGACGGGACAGGGGGCAATGAGCAGTTCTTC CASSDGTGGNEQFF
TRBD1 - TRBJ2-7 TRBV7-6 TGTGCCAGCAGCTTAGCGTCTCGGACAGGGGGCCACGAGCAGTACTTC CASSLASRTGGHEQYF
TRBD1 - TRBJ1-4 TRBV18 TGTGCCAGCTCACAACAGGGGGGGAATGAAAAACTGTTTTTT CASSQQGGNEKLFF
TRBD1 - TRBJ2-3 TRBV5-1 TGCGCCAGCAGCTTCGACAGGGTTTCGGGCACAGATACGCAGTATTTT CASSFDRVSGTDTQYF
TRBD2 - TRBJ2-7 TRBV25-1 TGTGCCGCTAGCGGGATTTCCTACGAGCAGTACTTC CAASGISYEQYF
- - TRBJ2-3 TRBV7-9 TGTGCCAGCAGCTTAGTTTCAGGGATCGCAGATACGCAGTATTTT CASSLVSGIADTQYF
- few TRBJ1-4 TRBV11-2 TGTGCCAGCAGCTTAGCGGGTGTGGCTAATGAAAAACTGTTTTTT CASSLAGVANEKLFF
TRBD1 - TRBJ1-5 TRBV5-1 TGCGCCAGCAGCTTGGGGGGGACAGGGGGGAATCAGCCCCAGCATTTT CASSLGGTGGNQPQHF
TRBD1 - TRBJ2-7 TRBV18 TGTGCCAGCAAGACAGGGCCATTCTCCTACGAGCAGTACTTC CASKTGPFSYEQYF